This TCR beta chain emerged from a study of control samples from healthy donors and cancer patients. Germline V gives CDR1 MNHEY, CDR2 SVGEGT. The CDR3 runs to 13 residues. The trim removed 6 bases at V and 4 bases at J, leaving 6 bases unmatched. The repertoire was sequenced with immunoSEQ multiplex PCR; TCRdb's copy has only in-frame clones and lacks some. The sample contains 100,000 to 150,000 clones, roughly 91% of which appear only once. V usage is TRBV6-2 or TRBV6-3 and J usage is TRBJ2-7; 7 bases fit TRBD1. The receptor was isolated from a man in his fifties or sixties with head and neck cancer. Input material: PBMCs. DNA for the CDR3: TGTGCCAGCAGCGAGGGACAGAAATACGAGCAGTACTTC. Protein: CASSEGQKYEQYF.